This T cell receptor (beta chain) was sequenced in a study of blood T cell repertoires in COVID-19 (dated by TCRdb to about 2020). A note on the overall study: The collaborator samples originated in the United States, Italy and Spain and spanned the acute and convalescent phases of COVID-19. The dataset comprised deeply sampled blood TCRbeta repertoires from subjects exposed to, actively infected with, or recovered from COVID-19. A de-identified subject ID, COVID-19 status, age in years and sex were almost always included in the sample metadata. The prospective study material was composed of cDNA or gDNA derived from T cells, B-cell-depleted T cells, or PBMCs. Samples were obtained from the ongoing ImmuneRACE study (first 160 participants) and from 1,254 subjects provided by 6 global collaborators. Where HLA class I and class II types were available, the types were taken from metadata supplied by the sample provider, not from assay-based typing. The repertoires were made available in a free public database intended to serve as a resource for research on the immune response to SARS-CoV-2. Overall results and qualifications from the work: How much clinical and demographic metadata was included differed by source and by participant, and the metadata was provided uncurated.

TCRbeta CDR3 regions were amplified from genomic DNA using the immunoSEQ Assay, a bias-controlled multiplex PCR. The original methods were these. Nucleated cell counts per sample were estimated from amplification of reference gene primers within the assay. To quantify the absolute abundance of each unique TCRbeta CDR3 rearrangement, sequence reads were collapsed and filtered. For each sample, productive Simpson clonality was calculated as the square root of Simpson's diversity index across productive rearrangements. The table was pulled from immuneACCESS by TCRdb, which kept in-frame rearrangements only. Such tables lose some clones; where checked, under half of the loss comes from unresolved V genes, and the rest has no known cause. The D gene and trimming were derived from the DNA, and the V and J assignments and clone size from that table. A total of 100,000 or so clones appear in this sample, 85% to 90% of them only once. 10% to 15% of the sample is held by the ten biggest clonotypes.

Note on this clone: No cognate antigen has been identified for it. Base qualities were left out, and no much larger clone turns up one base away.

Whole blood was collected in K2EDTA tubes by collaborating institutions according to the institutions' own protocols. For TCRbeta analysis, collaborators shipped samples as frozen whole blood, isolated PBMCs, or DNA extracted from either of those sample types. Between the V and J ends, shortened by 1 base and 6 bases respectively, the junction contains 9 bases. The germline V gene (reference sequence) sets CDR1 to LGHDT and CDR2 to YNNKEL. CDR3 length: 13 amino acids, cysteine to phenylalanine. This entry keeps only the CDR3 DNA: 39 bases, framed from base 1. The chain uses TRBV3-1 (or the pseudogene TRBV3-2) and TRBJ1-2, with TRBD1 perhaps the D gene, on 6 matching bases. This receptor was obtained from an older woman in a cohort sampled during active or convalescent COVID-19. Sequencing was performed on peripheral blood. The CDR3 has the sequence CASSQGYRDGYTF. The DNA sequence is given as TGTGCCAGCAGCCAAGGATACAGGGATGGCTACACCTTC.